Following are 19 T cell receptor delta chains from one sample sequenced in a study of gamma delta lymphoproliferative disorders and STAT genes. TCRdb re-analyzed the multiplex PCR reads via CATT. Of about 880 delta-chain clones detected, 1.5% to 2% appear once; the ten largest clones hold approximately 74%. The receptor sequences were amplified from genomic DNA of peripheral blood mononuclear cells. What was sequenced was blood. The receptor source for this set is a human donor in good health.

This clone was seen more than once but under ten times. TCRdb attributes to this sequence the protein of a much larger clone, which differs from the DNA translation at residue 5; a read error is likely, and the protein displayed is translated from the DNA. This CDR3 reads CALGVYWGVTDKLIF. CDR3 coding DNA: TGTGCTCTTGGGGTGTACTGGGGTGTCACCGATAAACTCATCTTT. The gene calls are TRDV1 and TRDJ1; TRDD3 aligns across 7 bases. Germline V gene lookup returns CDR1 TSWWSYY and CDR2 QGS. This CDR3 has 15 residues. Trimming cost V 4 bases and J 1 base; bases outside gene matches: 6.

This clone was counted a few times. TCRdb lists the protein of a much larger clone for this DNA, which differs at residue 12, so this is likely a read error; the protein given here is translated from the DNA itself. The chain carries TRDV2 and TRDJ3; D is undetermined. Germline V CDR1 and CDR2: GEAIGNYY, EKD. The CDR3 is 18 amino acids. CDR3 sequence reads: CACDTAGPSSWNTRQMFF. Here the CDR3 DNA reads TGTGCCTGTGACACGGCGGGCCCGAGCTCCTGGAACACCCGACAGATGTTTTTC.

About this clone itself: For this DNA, TCRdb reports the protein of a much larger clone, which diverges at residue 14, most likely from a read error; the protein presented here is translated directly from the DNA. The chain uses TRDV2 and TRDJ2, with 7 bases fitting TRDD3. This CDR3 comprises 18 residues. CDR1 GEAIGNYY and CDR2 EKD come from the germline V gene. The CDR3 nucleotides read TGTGCCTGTGACGCGGTGGGGGACCAAGGGCCGGAGACAGTACAACTCTTCTTT. Its protein product is CACDAVGDQGPETVQLFF.

Concerning this clone: Sequence at one end of the junction differs from germline and may be a read error. The sample contains more than one DNA sequence encoding this CDR3. J is TRDJ1 and V is TRDV2; possibly TRDD2 or TRDD3 for D (7 bases each). The CDR3 extends over 18 amino acids. Germline assignment: CDR1 GEAIGNYY and CDR2 EKD. CDR3: CACDTPFLGGIDTDKLIF. CDR3 in DNA: TGTGCCTGCGACACCCCCTTCCTTGGGGGGATTGACACCGATAAACTCATCTTT.

Worth noting for this clone: The TCRdb record carries a much larger clone's protein, which differs from this DNA's translation at residue 15; a read error is the likely cause, and the protein listed here is the DNA translation. In the same sample, other DNA sequences code for this CDR3. The V call is TRDV2, the J call TRDJ3; 12 nucleotides agree with TRDD3. From germline, CDR1 is GEAIGNYY and CDR2 EKD. The length of the CDR3 is 21 residues. The CDR3 loop reads CACDKGWGIRESTWGTRQMFF. In DNA, the CDR3 is TGTGCCTGCGACAAGGGCTGGGGGATACGCGAGTCCACCTGGGGCACCCGACAGATGTTTTTC.

The sample holds a few counts of this clone. For this DNA, TCRdb reports the protein of a much larger clone, which diverges at residue 12, most likely from a read error; the protein presented here is translated directly from the DNA. The rearrangement links TRDV2 to TRDJ1; weak D call: TRDD3 (6 bases). CDR1 is GEAIGNYY and CDR2 is EKD in the germline V gene. The CDR3 sequence is 18 residues long. Deletions cut 3 bases from V and 1 base from J, with 23 bases between. DNA of the CDR3: TGTGCCTGTGACGGACTAGAGGGGGGGAGTGACTGCACCGATAAACTCATCTTT. Protein: CACDGLEGGSDCTDKLIF.

This clone occurred a few times. This DNA translates differently at residue 8 from the TCRdb protein, which is that of a much larger clone; a read error is likely, and the protein shown is the DNA's own translation. The chain joins TRDV2 to TRDJ2, with D possibly being TRDD3 (5 bases). V was trimmed by 3 bases and J by 4 bases, leaving 23 bases between them. The CDR3 sequence is 18 residues long. Germline values: CDR1 GEAIGNYY, CDR2 EKD. The CDR3 loop reads CACDAVGNQGPETAQLFF. CDR3 bases: TGTGCCTGTGACGCGGTGGGGAACCAAGGGCCGGAGACAGCACAACTCTTCTTT.

This clone occurred a few times. Given a far larger clone just one base away, this is likely a sequencing read error. This rearrangement joins TRDV1 to TRDJ1, with 13 bases matching TRDD3. J was trimmed by 0 bases and V by 2 bases; bases with no gene match: 33. The CDR3 extends over 27 amino acids. Germline loops: CDR1 TSWWSYY, CDR2 QGS. CDR3 sequence (DNA): TGTGCTCTTGGGGAAAGATTTTCCCTCCTTGTGAAATACTGGGGGATACGCGAACACCGGGACACCGATAAACTCATCTTT. Protein product: CALGERFSLLVKYWGIREHRDTDKLIF.

This clone has just a few counts. This DNA's translation differs at residue 20 from TCRdb's protein, which comes from a much larger clone; a read error is likely, and the protein shown is translated from the DNA. This chain joins TRDV1 and TRDJ1; TRDD3 agrees at 13 bases. V lost 2 bases, J lost 0 bases, and 33 bases stayed unmatched. Per the germline V gene, CDR1 is TSWWSYY and CDR2 is QGS. CDR3 length equals 27 residues. CDR3 in amino acids: CALGERFSFLVKYWGIREHWDTDKLIF. As DNA, the CDR3 is TGTGCTCTTGGGGAAAGATTTTCCTTCCTTGTGAAATACTGGGGGATACGCGAACACTGGGACACCGATAAACTCATCTTT.

Remarks on this clone: TCRdb shows a much larger clone's protein in place of this DNA's translation, and the two differ at residue 13, likely through a read error; the protein shown is translated from the DNA. The V call is TRDV2, the J call TRDJ1; D might be TRDD2 or TRDD3, each matching 7 bases. The germline V gene has CDR1 GEAIGNYY and CDR2 EKD. The V gene lost 1 base and the J gene lost 2 bases, with 28 bases spanning the gap. The CDR3 extends over 20 amino acids. DNA for the CDR3: TGTGCCTGTGACACGATTCCTACCCCGGTACTGGGGTATCAGACCGATAAACTCATCTTT. Residues: CACDTIPTPVLGYQTDKLIF.

This clone was detected ten times or more. This is likely an artifact of a read error, given a far larger clone one base away. V is TRDV2 and J is TRDJ1, with 7 positions matching TRDD3. Germline values: CDR1 GEAIGNYY, CDR2 EKD. This CDR3 contains 15 residues. Written as DNA, the CDR3 is TGTGCCTGTGACGAACTTACTGGGGACACCGATAGACTCATCTTT. Translated: CACDELTGDTDRLIF.

By share, this clone ranks as large. A far bigger clonotype differs at one base, so this is likely a read error. The chain recombines TRDV2 with TRDJ1, with 11 bases that match TRDD3. The CDR3 sequence is 18 residues long. Germline-derived CDR1 and CDR2 are GEAIGNYY and EKD. This chain's CDR3 is CARDTVSTGGYSTDKLIF. Written as DNA, the CDR3 is TGTGCCCGTGACACCGTTTCTACTGGGGGATATTCCACCGATAAACTCATCTTT.

This clone was recorded a few times. TCRdb pairs this DNA with a much larger clone's protein that differs at residue 9, likely a read error; the protein shown was translated from the DNA. The chain recombines TRDV2 with TRDJ3; no clear D gene. Germline CDR1 is GEAIGNYY and CDR2 is EKD. V shed 1 base and J shed 2 bases, with 23 bases lying between them. CDR3 length equals 21 residues. CDR3 protein: CACDTTGTEGVPTWDTRQMFF. The CDR3 DNA follows: TGTGCCTGTGACACAACGGGAACTGAGGGAGTACCCACCTGGGACACCCGACAGATGTTTTTC.

The table lists this clone with a few counts. The TCRdb protein comes from a much larger clone and disagrees with this DNA's translation at residue 5, likely due to a read error; the protein given here is derived from the DNA. The chain recombines TRDV2 with TRDJ3, with 9 nucleotides matching TRDD3. CDR3 length equals 21 residues. Per the germline V gene, CDR1 is GEAIGNYY and CDR2 is EKD. J lost 2 bases, V lost 2 bases, and 15 bases had no gene match. CDR3 sequence: CACDITGTGGVPTWDTRQMFF. CDR3 in DNA: TGTGCCTGTGACATAACGGGAACTGGGGGAGTACCCACCTGGGACACCCGACAGATGTTTTTC.

As concerns this clone: TCRdb's protein for this DNA is that of a much larger clone and differs from the translation at residue 14, likely a read error; the protein shown is the DNA translation. The rearrangement uses TRDV2 and TRDJ1, with 10 nucleotides matching TRDD3. Germline CDR1 GEAIGNYY, CDR2 EKD. The CDR3 length is 20 residues. With 1 base clipped from V and 2 bases from J, the junction kept 18 bases outside the gene matches. DNA of the CDR3: TGTGCCTGTGACACGATTCCTACCCCGGTACTGGGGGATCTGACCGATAAACTCATCTTT. Protein: CACDTIPTPVLGDLTDKLIF.

A remark on this clone: The TCRdb protein, from a much larger clone, departs from this DNA's translation at residue 6, likely by read error; the protein shown derives from the DNA. The gene calls are TRDV2 and TRDJ1, with 7 bases that match TRDD3. Germline CDR1 GEAIGNYY, CDR2 EKD. The CDR3 loop spans 20 amino acids. The V and J ends lost 1 base and 1 base, in that order; junction bases with no gene match: 20. CDR3 loop: CACDTAGLGAKDTFTDKLIF. The CDR3 DNA is TGTGCCTGTGACACGGCGGGCCTGGGGGCAAAGGATACCTTCACCGATAAACTCATCTTT.

With regard to this clone: This DNA translates differently at residue 8 from the TCRdb protein, which is that of a much larger clone; a read error is likely, and the protein shown is the DNA's own translation. This chain links TRDV2 with TRDJ3; D ambiguous. Germline CDR1 and CDR2: GEAIGNYY and EKD. The V end lost 1 base, the J end lost 0 bases, and 12 bases lay between the germline ends. CDR3 size: 18 residues. CDR3 in DNA: TGTGCCTGTGACACGGCGGGCCTGAGCTCCTGGGACACCCGACAGATGTTTTTC. Its translation is CACDTAGLSSWDTRQMFF.

Comments on this clone: TCRdb's listed protein matches a much larger clone and diverges from this DNA's translation at residue 10, likely through a read error; the protein shown comes from the DNA. The CDR3 loop reads CACDTVGGLRKYTDKLIF. The CDR3 DNA sequence: TGTGCCTGTGACACCGTCGGGGGATTGAGAAAGTACACCGATAAACTCATCTTT. This chain uses TRDV2 with TRDJ1; 7 nucleotides align to TRDD3. The CDR3 totals 18 residues. Trimming removed 0 bases from V and 0 bases from J; junction bases left unmatched: 12. In germline, CDR1 is GEAIGNYY, CDR2 EKD.

A note on this clone: A far larger clone is off by one base, so a read error is likely. Other nucleotide sequences from this sample produce the same CDR3. CDR3 sequence reads: CALGNTQGAGGYKTWTDKLIF. CDR3 bases: TGTGCTCTTGGGAACACACAGGGGGCTGGGGGATATAAGACGTGGACCGATAAACTCATCTTT. The chain links TRDV1 to TRDJ1; 10 bases fit TRDD3. The J segment lost 2 bases and the V segment lost 5 bases, leaving 23 bases of the junction unmatched. Looked up from germline, CDR1 is TSWWSYY and CDR2 is QGS. The CDR3 loop spans 21 amino acids.